The 27 T cell receptor beta chains below all came from one sample that was sequenced in a study of T cells expressing NK-cell markers. After re-calling the 5' RACE reads, TCRdb lists one entry per CDR3 protein, DNA absent. The sample table sets out about 390,000 distinct CDR3 sequences. The sample consisted of blood T cells: a sorted CD56 or NKG2C T cell subset, CD4+ or CD8+ T cells, or bulk PBMC T cells (not recorded which). These receptors all come from a woman aged 45-65 years in good health.

V is TRBV7-9 and J is TRBJ2-3; TCRdb's D call, TRBD2, is unchecked because there is no DNA. Germline CDR1 is SEHNR and CDR2 is FQNEAQ (reference sequence). The CDR3 runs to 15 residues. The chain's CDR3 is CASSRTSGSTDTQYF. The whole variable domain, filled in from reference TRBV7-9 and TRBJ2-3, reads DTGVSQNPRHKITKRGQNVTFRCDPISEHNRLYWYRQTLGQGPEFLTYFQNEAQLEKSRLLSDRFSAERPKGSFSTLEIQRTEQGDSAMYLCASSRTSGSTDTQYFGPGTRLTVL.

The rearrangement joins TRBV4-1 to TRBJ2-3. Germline V gene data show CDR1 as MGHRA and CDR2 as YSYEKL. This CDR3 has 15 residues. CDR3: CASSQEPTFGDTQYF.

V is TRBV5-1 and J is TRBJ2-7; TCRdb's D call, TRBD1, is unchecked because there is no DNA. The CDR3 loop spans 15 amino acids. Germline V lookup: CDR1 SGHRS, CDR2 YFSETQ. The CDR3 protein is CASSLGDSGLDEQYF.

CDR3 protein: CASSSYVASTDTQYF. J is TRBJ2-3 and V is TRBV5-1. Germline values: CDR1 SGHRS, CDR2 YFSETQ. The CDR3 sequence is 15 residues long. Full variable domain (outside the CDR3, taken from reference TRBV5-1 and TRBJ2-3): KAGVTQTPRYLIKTRGQQVTLSCSPISGHRSVSWYQQTPGQGLQFLFEYFSETQRNKGNFPGRFSGRQFSNSRSEMNVSTLELGDSALYLCASSSYVASTDTQYFGPGTRLTVL.

The J gene is TRBJ1-5, the V gene TRBV6-5; TCRdb's D call, TRBD1, is unchecked because there is no DNA. Germline CDR1 is MNHEY and CDR2 is SVGAGI. The CDR3 has 14 residues. The CDR3 loop reads CASSKQGGNQPQHF.

The gene calls are TRBV20-1 and TRBJ2-1; TCRdb's D gene call, TRBD2, goes unchecked for lack of DNA. The CDR3 loop spans 16 amino acids. Germline V gene data show CDR1 as DFQATT and CDR2 as SNEGSKA (reference sequence). CDR3: CSALGLELRVGNEQFF.

The rearrangement uses TRBV6-2 or TRBV6-3 and TRBJ2-1; TCRdb's D call of TRBD2 is untestable without DNA. Germline V gene lookup returns CDR1 MNHEY and CDR2 SVGEGT. The CDR3 sequence is 15 residues long. CDR3 protein: CASRYSSGSYNEQFF.

The rearrangement joins TRBV5-1 to TRBJ1-1; no DNA is available, so the TRBD1 call from TCRdb remains unchecked. CDR1 is SGHRS and CDR2 is YFSETQ in the germline V gene. This CDR3 contains 15 residues. This CDR3 reads CASSIPQGDYTEAFF.

This chain uses TRBV20-1 with TRBJ2-3; with no DNA, the TCRdb D assignment of TRBD2 cannot be verified. Germline V lookup: CDR1 DFQATT, CDR2 SNEGSKA (reference sequence). This CDR3 comprises 15 residues. CDR3 loop: CSARDRAGGRSTQYF.

This rearrangement joins TRBV29-1 to TRBJ2-1; TCRdb's D gene call, TRBD2, goes unchecked for lack of DNA. The CDR3 is made up of 16 amino acids. Germline V gene data show CDR1 as SQVTM and CDR2 as ANQGSEA. The CDR3: CSVTPSRRGMGNEQFF.

This rearrangement joins TRBV3-1 to TRBJ1-2; the D call of TRBD1 rests on TCRdb alone, since no DNA is present to check it. Germline V gives CDR1 LGHDT, CDR2 YNNKEL (reference sequence). The CDR3 length is 15 residues. Here the CDR3 reads CASSQTDRHNYGYTF.

The V call is TRBV7-8, the J call TRBJ2-4; TCRdb gives TRBD2 as the D gene, but with no DNA this cannot be confirmed. CDR3 size: 20 residues. Per the germline V gene, CDR1 is SGHVS and CDR2 is FQNEAQ. CDR3 protein: CASSLVAGLAGPVAKNIQYF.

CDR3 region: CSTRVRTDTQYF. The chain recombines TRBV20-1 with TRBJ2-3; there is no DNA to check the TCRdb D call of TRBD2. The CDR3 has 12 amino acids. CDR1 and CDR2 (germline): DFQATT, SNEGSKA (reference sequence).

CDR3 sequence: CASSRTGTGPFSGELFF. This chain uses TRBV14 with TRBJ2-2; no DNA is available, so the TRBD1 call from TCRdb remains unchecked. This CDR3 comprises 17 residues. Germline V gene lookup returns CDR1 SGHDN and CDR2 FVKESK.

This sequence joins TRBV5-1 and TRBJ2-7. CDR1 is SGHRS and CDR2 is YFSETQ in the germline V gene. The CDR3 runs to 13 residues. CDR3: CASSAGNYYEQYF.

The V and J genes are TRBV5-1 and TRBJ2-1. CDR3 length: 14 amino acids. CDR1 SGHRS and CDR2 YFSETQ come from the germline V gene. CDR3 sequence: CASSLGVLANEQFF.

The V call is TRBV5-8, the J call TRBJ2-3; the TCRdb D gene call, TRBD1, has no DNA to confirm it. Looked up from germline, CDR1 is SGHTS and CDR2 is YDEGEE. The length of the CDR3 is 16 residues. Here the CDR3 reads CASSSVDRGSTDTQYF.

The gene calls are TRBV3-1 and TRBJ1-4; the TCRdb D gene call, TRBD1, has no DNA to confirm it. Looked up from germline, CDR1 is LGHDT and CDR2 is YNNKEL (reference sequence). The CDR3 has 15 residues. CDR3 in amino acids: CASSHRGTLDEKLFF.

The J gene is TRBJ2-7, the V gene TRBV20-1; checking the TCRdb D call of TRBD2 is not possible without DNA. The CDR3 spans 13 residues. CDR1 is DFQATT, CDR2 SNEGSKA, per germline (reference sequence). This CDR3 is CSASHSGSYEQYF.

The chain combines TRBV20-1 with TRBJ1-6. CDR1 and CDR2 (germline): DFQATT, SNEGSKA (reference sequence). The CDR3 spans 11 residues. The CDR3 here is CSARGPVTLHF.

The chain links TRBV7-9 to TRBJ1-4; TCRdb lists TRBD1, though no DNA is available to test this call. Per germline, CDR1 SEHNR and CDR2 FQNEAQ (reference sequence). This CDR3 has 12 amino acids. The CDR3 loop reads CASTGRSEKLFF.

The chain carries TRBV13 and TRBJ2-1. This CDR3 has 13 amino acids. CDR1 PRHDT and CDR2 FYEKMQ come from the germline V gene (reference sequence). CDR3 sequence: CASSLVVFNEQFF.

The gene calls are TRBV5-1 and TRBJ2-4; TCRdb's D call of TRBD1 is untestable without DNA. CDR3 length: 15 amino acids. CDR1 is SGHRS and CDR2 is YFSETQ in the germline V gene. CDR3: CASSTGTGGENIQYF.

The genes are TRBV28 and TRBJ2-1. Germline V gives CDR1 MDHEN, CDR2 SYDVKM. The CDR3 runs 12 residues. The CDR3: CAIAQAYNEQFF.

The chain uses TRBV12-3 or TRBV12-4 and TRBJ1-4. This CDR3 region has 14 residues. The chain's CDR3 is CASSPARGREKLFF.

J is TRBJ2-1 and V is TRBV29-1; the TCRdb call, TRBD2, lacks DNA for checking. The CDR3 loop spans 18 amino acids. Germline lookup yields CDR1 SQVTM and CDR2 ANQGSEA. This CDR3 is CSVRPGGGTSGRANEQFF.

This sequence joins TRBV29-1 and TRBJ2-1; TCRdb designates TRBD2, a call that cannot be tested without DNA. CDR1 is SQVTM and CDR2 is ANQGSEA in the germline V gene. CDR3 length: 14 residues. The CDR3 sequence is CSVAVIAGGNEQFF.